These 29 T cell receptor beta chains originate from one sample sequenced in a study of blood T cell repertoires in COVID-19. Measured with immunoSEQ multiplex PCR; TCRdb has only the in-frame clones, and not every one. The sample lists hundreds of thousands of clones; over 75% were seen once. The sequenced sample was peripheral blood. Receptors originate from a man in his fifties with active or convalescent COVID-19.

The V gene is TRBV7-3, the J gene TRBJ1-1; 7 bases align to TRBD1. With V trimmed by 0 bases and J by 5 bases, 3 bases remained unmatched. Germline CDR1 is SGHTA and CDR2 is FQGTGA. The CDR3 is 14 amino acids. The CDR3 nucleotides read TGTGCCAGCAGCTTAACCTCGACAGGGACTGAAGCTTTCTTT. Its translation is CASSLTSTGTEAFF.

The genes are TRBV12-3 or TRBV12-4 and TRBJ1-2, with TRBD1 as a possible D gene (6 bases). This CDR3 region has 13 residues. Trimming cost V 8 bases and J 4 bases, with 14 bases left between them. The CDR3: CASQAGASYGYTF. The CDR3 DNA reads as TGTGCCAGCCAGGCAGGGGCGAGCTATGGCTACACCTTC.

The chain has TRBV15 and TRBJ2-7; D not resolved. Between the trimmed V and J ends, which lost 0 bases and 6 bases, there was a span of 15 bases. Germline CDR1 LNHNV, CDR2 YYDKDF (reference sequence). This CDR3 region has 15 residues. This CDR3 reads CATSRDLAPTGEQYF. DNA for the CDR3: TGTGCCACCAGCAGAGATCTTGCCCCAACCGGCGAGCAGTACTTC.

V is TRBV19 and J is TRBJ2-2, with no clear D. The V gene's germline CDR1 is LNHDA and CDR2 SQIVND (reference sequence). V was shortened by 8 bases and J by 1 base, with 5 bases between the two germline ends. This CDR3 is 12 amino acids long. CDR3 in DNA: TGTGCCAGTTCTATGAACACCGGGGAGCTGTTTTTT. This sequence encodes CASSMNTGELFF. Drawing the rest from reference TRBV19 and TRBJ2-2, the complete variable domain is DGGITQSPKYLFRKEGQNVTLSCEQNLNHDAMYWYRQDPGQGLRLIYYSQIVNDFQKGDIAEGYSVSREKKESFPLTVTSAQKNPTAFYLCASSMNTGELFFGEGSRLTVL.

The gene calls are TRBV6-5 and TRBJ2-4; a weak D match, TRBD2 (5 bases). CDR3 length: 14 amino acids. Germline V lookup: CDR1 MNHEY, CDR2 SVGAGI. Trimming pared 0 bases from V and 6 bases from J, leaving 9 bases between. This CDR3 is CASSYSIEGNIQYF. CDR3 sequence (DNA): TGTGCCAGCAGTTACTCGATAGAGGGAAACATTCAGTACTTC.

This chain links TRBV30 with TRBJ1-1; D not resolved. This CDR3 spans 14 amino acids. Trimming left V 0 bases short and J 8 bases short, with 16 bases between. From germline, CDR1 is GTSNPN and CDR2 SVGIG (reference sequence). The CDR3 here is CAWSVPMSRPEAFF. CDR3 in DNA: TGTGCCTGGAGTGTACCCATGAGCCGTCCGGAAGCTTTCTTT.

The rearrangement links TRBV5-5 to TRBJ1-5; 9 nucleotides agree with TRBD1. The CDR3 has 13 residues. Trimming removed 4 bases from V and 9 bases from J; junction bases left unmatched: 5. Germline CDR1 SGHKS, CDR2 YYEKEE (reference sequence). The CDR3 coding sequence is TGTGCCAGCAGCCGGACAGGGGTCCCGCCCCAGCATTTT. This encodes CASSRTGVPPQHF.

The genes are TRBV6-5 and TRBJ2-1; TRBD1 aligns across 8 bases. The V and J ends lost 10 bases and 6 bases, in that order; junction bases with no gene match: 11. The germline V gene encodes CDR1 MNHEY and CDR2 SVGAGI. The CDR3 has 14 residues. The CDR3 sequence is CATNGQGSTNEQFF. CDR3 in DNA: TGTGCCACCAACGGACAGGGTTCTACCAATGAGCAGTTCTTC.

J is TRBJ1-5 and V is TRBV28; 7 nucleotides match TRBD1. The CDR3 totals 17 residues. Trimming removed 3 bases from V and 4 bases from J; junction bases left unmatched: 12. Per the germline V gene, CDR1 is MDHEN and CDR2 is SYDVKM. CDR3 DNA: TGTGCCAGCAGTTTTGAGACCCGGGACAGAAAAAATCAGCCCCAGCATTTT. Residues: CASSFETRDRKNQPQHF.

The rearrangement uses TRBV4-2 and TRBJ1-2, with TRBD1 matching 9 bases. J was trimmed by 4 bases and V by 4 bases; bases with no gene match: 7. Germline V gene data show CDR1 as LGHNA and CDR2 as YNFKEQ. The CDR3 has 15 amino acids. CDR3 sequence reads: CASSLGQGMAYGYTF. The CDR3 DNA follows: TGTGCCAGCAGCCTTGGACAGGGGATGGCCTATGGCTACACCTTC.

This clone was found a few times. The chain recombines TRBV6-2 or TRBV6-3 with TRBJ1-1; 8 bases line up with TRBD1. Germline-derived CDR1 and CDR2 are MNHEY and SVGEGT. The length of the CDR3 is 16 residues. V was pared by 6 bases and J by 1 base, with 10 bases of the junction left unmatched. The CDR3: CASSPLQGARNTEAFF. For the CDR3, the DNA is TGTGCCAGCAGCCCTCTCCAGGGGGCGAGGAACACTGAAGCTTTCTTT.

The chain links TRBV27 to TRBJ2-7; tentative D call: TRBD2 (5 bases). The V end was cut by 2 bases, the J end by 1 base, with 12 bases between. CDR1 MNHEY and CDR2 SMNVEV come from the germline V gene (reference sequence). This CDR3 region has 15 residues. In DNA form, the CDR3 reads TGTGCCAGCAGTTTAGCCCTAGCCACGTCCTACGAGCAGTACTTC. This codes for CASSLALATSYEQYF.

This rearrangement joins TRBV7-9 to TRBJ2-3; 9 nucleotides align to TRBD2. Germline V gene sequence: CDR1 SEHNR, CDR2 FQNEAQ (reference sequence). The length of the CDR3 is 14 residues. Trimming cost V 5 bases and J 5 bases; bases outside gene matches: 5. CDR3 loop: CASSPGLAVDTQYF. The DNA of the CDR3 is TGTGCCAGCAGCCCGGGACTAGCTGTAGATACGCAGTATTTT.

The genes are TRBV4-2 and TRBJ2-1; TRBD2 agrees at 7 bases. The CDR3 has 18 amino acids. J was trimmed by 0 bases and V by 0 bases; bases with no gene match: 8. The germline gives CDR1 LGHNA, CDR2 YNFKEQ. For the CDR3, the DNA is TGTGCCAGCAGCCAAGATCTAACCGGCGGGGGCTCCTACAATGAGCAGTTCTTC. Protein product: CASSQDLTGGGSYNEQFF.

V is TRBV14 and J is TRBJ1-2; TRBD1 is a possible D gene (5 bases). CDR3 length: 13 amino acids. Per germline, CDR1 SGHDN and CDR2 FVKESK. V was cut by 4 bases and J by 8 bases, with 14 bases left in between. The CDR3 region is CASSRRGAGGYTF. CDR3 nucleotides: TGTGCCAGCAGCCGCCGCGGGGCCGGAGGCTACACCTTC.

V usage is TRBV2 and J usage is TRBJ1-3, with D possibly matching TRBD1 (5 bases). Trimming stripped 7 bases from V and 6 bases from J, with 16 bases between. Germline CDR1 and CDR2: SNHLY and FYNNEI. CDR3 length: 14 residues. CDR3 nucleotides: TGTGCCAGCACTTCCGGGCAGGGTCAAAACACCATATATTTT. As protein: CASTSGQGQNTIYF.

This chain connects TRBV6-2 or TRBV6-3 to TRBJ2-1; D remains ambiguous. This CDR3 comprises 13 residues. Germline assignment: CDR1 MNHEY and CDR2 SVGEGT. V lost 5 bases and J 6 bases, leaving 11 bases between the germline ends. The CDR3 loop reads CASSTDTFNEQFF. CDR3 in DNA: TGTGCCAGCAGTACCGACACTTTCAATGAGCAGTTCTTC.

This chain joins TRBV11-2 and TRBJ1-5; D is perhaps TRBD1 (5 bases). The V gene's germline CDR1 is SGHAT and CDR2 FQNNGV. V was trimmed by 4 bases and J by 6 bases, leaving 7 bases between them. The CDR3 loop spans 12 amino acids. CDR3 residues: CASSSTGQPQHF. The CDR3 nucleotides are TGTGCCAGCAGCTCCACAGGTCAGCCCCAGCATTTT. Drawing the rest from reference TRBV11-2 and TRBJ1-5, the complete variable domain is EAGVAQSPRYKIIEKRQSVAFWCNPISGHATLYWYQQILGQGPKLLIQFQNNGVVDDSQLPKDRFSAERLKGVDSTLKIQPAKLEDSAVYLCASSSTGQPQHFGDGTRLSIL.

The chain couples TRBV27 to TRBJ2-7; TRBD2 matches at 11 bases. J lost 3 bases, V lost 6 bases, and 4 bases had no gene match. Germline V gene lookup returns CDR1 MNHEY and CDR2 SMNVEV (reference sequence). This CDR3 has 14 amino acids. CDR3 sequence (DNA): TGTGCCAGCAGCCCCGGGACTAGCGGCTACGAGCAGTACTTC. It yields the protein CASSPGTSGYEQYF.

This rearrangement joins TRBV5-5 to TRBJ2-1; TRBD1 matches at 8 bases. CDR3 size: 12 residues. V lost 1 base, J lost 12 bases, and 3 bases stayed unmatched. Looked up from germline, CDR1 is SGHKS and CDR2 is YYEKEE (reference sequence). In DNA, the CDR3 is TGTGCCAGCAGCTTGACAGGGGGAAGGCAGTTCTTC. This encodes CASSLTGGRQFF.

The chain links TRBV5-1 to TRBJ2-3; D possibly corresponds to TRBD2 (5 bases). Trimming shortened V by 2 bases and J by 3 bases, and 22 bases separated the two germline ends. Germline CDR1 is SGHRS and CDR2 is YFSETQ. The length of the CDR3 is 18 residues. The CDR3 here is CASSFIAGWLAETDTQYF. The CDR3 DNA follows: TGCGCCAGCAGCTTCATCGCCGGATGGCTAGCCGAAACAGATACGCAGTATTTT.

The chain has TRBV2 and TRBJ2-1; TRBD2 matches 13 bases. The CDR3 extends over 15 amino acids. Trimming removed 7 bases from V and 4 bases from J; junction bases left unmatched: 4. CDR1 is SNHLY and CDR2 is FYNNEI in the germline V gene. The chain's CDR3 is CASKGTSGTYNEQFF. The CDR3 region has the DNA TGTGCCAGCAAGGGGACTAGCGGGACTTACAATGAGCAGTTCTTC.

This clone was seen just once. This chain connects TRBV6-5 to TRBJ2-2, with a possible D match to TRBD1 (6 bases). This CDR3 region has 15 residues. The V gene's germline CDR1 is MNHEY and CDR2 SVGAGI. Trimming removed 6 bases from V and 6 bases from J, with 17 bases in between. CDR3 DNA: TGTGCCAGCAGGATACAACAGGGTCGCGCCGGGGAGCTGTTTTTT. Its protein product is CASRIQQGRAGELFF.

The V and J genes are TRBV24-1 and TRBJ2-3; 9 bases agree with TRBD1. Germline loops: CDR1 KGHDR, CDR2 SFDVKD. The ends lost 9 bases at V and 2 bases at J; junction bases unmatched: 2. The CDR3 sequence is 13 residues long. The CDR3 DNA sequence: TGTGCCACCGGACAGGGGAACACAGATACGCAGTATTTT. It encodes CATGQGNTDTQYF.

V usage is TRBV7-8 and J usage is TRBJ1-1; the D is unclear. Trimming removed 0 bases at V and 3 bases at J, with 14 bases between. Germline lookup yields CDR1 SGHVS and CDR2 FQNEAQ. CDR3 size: 16 residues. CDR3 in amino acids: CASSLARPGRDTEAFF. The CDR3 bases are TGTGCCAGCAGCTTAGCGAGGCCTGGCCGAGACACTGAAGCTTTCTTT. Using reference TRBV7-8 and TRBJ1-1 for the parts outside the CDR3, the full variable domain is GAGVSQSPRYKVAKRGQDVALRCDPISGHVSLFWYQQALGQGPEFLTYFQNEAQLDKSGLPSDRFFAERPEGSVSTLKIQRTQQEDSAVYLCASSLARPGRDTEAFFGQGTRLTVV.

This clone was counted between two and nine times. The chain couples TRBV11-3 to TRBJ2-7, with a weak D call TRBD1 (6 bases). The CDR3 consists of 14 residues. Trimming pared 5 bases from V and 2 bases from J, leaving 13 bases between. Germline lookup yields CDR1 SGHNT and CDR2 YENEEA. The CDR3 sequence: CASSPRRDTYEQYF. DNA for the CDR3: TGTGCCAGCAGCCCCCGCCGGGACACCTACGAGCAGTACTTC.

This chain connects TRBV7-8 to TRBJ1-6; D uncertain. V was trimmed by 1 base and J by 3 bases, leaving 10 bases between them. The germline V gene has CDR1 SGHVS and CDR2 FQNEAQ. The CDR3 covers 16 residues. In nucleotides, the CDR3 is TGTGCCAGCAGCTTAGAAGTGCGCGACTATAATTCACCCCTCCACTTT. Translating gives CASSLEVRDYNSPLHF.

This clone was seen a few times. The V call is TRBV18, the J call TRBJ2-1, with D possibly matching TRBD2 (6 bases). The length of the CDR3 is 13 residues. V was clipped by 0 bases and J by 9 bases, with 9 bases between them. Germline V gene data show CDR1 as KGHSH and CDR2 as LQKENI. This chain's CDR3 is CASSPPGRGEQFF. The CDR3 DNA sequence: TGTGCCAGCTCACCACCCGGGCGGGGTGAGCAGTTCTTC.

This rearrangement joins TRBV29-1 to TRBJ2-3; possibly TRBD1 for D (5 bases). Germline lookup yields CDR1 SQVTM and CDR2 ANQGSEA. The V and J ends lost 7 bases and 1 base respectively, with 12 bases between them. The CDR3 loop spans 13 amino acids. CDR3 sequence: CSASGWGTDTQYF. The CDR3 region has the DNA TGCAGCGCTTCAGGGTGGGGCACAGATACGCAGTATTTT.